The clone carrying this TCR beta chain was found a few times. What it binds is unknown. Cyclophosphamide on days +3 and +4 followed busulfan-fludarabine conditioning and a marrow graft. This entry is derived from a study of T cells after posttransplantation cyclophosphamide. The data were produced by immunoSEQ multiplex PCR, yet TCRdb's version contains in-frame clones alone and is incomplete. The sample consists of under 20,000 clones, approximately 69% of them appearing once. Study-level points and caveats: Blood and skin or GI T cell repertoires showed limited TRB overlap. Recipient CMV seropositivity and CMV reactivation strongly tracked TRB clonality.

The CDR3 runs 18 residues. CDR1 is MGHRA, CDR2 YSYEKL, per germline. J gave up 5 bases and V 1 base, and 14 bases lay outside the gene matches. The source is a male patient aged 30 to 39 who received an allogeneic stem cell transplant from a related donor, was CMV-positive, and had acute GVHD only. Some T cells may be provided by the graft donor. The V gene is TRBV4-1, the J gene TRBJ2-1, with 7 bases lining up with TRBD2. The sample was PBMCs, taken after an allogeneic stem cell transplant with post-transplant cyclophosphamide. The CDR3 here is CASSQAPTASGSDNEQFF. In DNA, the CDR3 is TGCGCCAGCAGCCAAGCCCCAACAGCTAGCGGATCAGACAATGAGCAGTTCTTC.